This T cell receptor beta chain emerged from a study of blood T cells in healthy people across ages (dated by TCRdb to about 2015). As for the study more broadly: Template switching captured roughly one uniquely barcoded TCR beta cDNA molecule per two T cells in model experiments. The study measured age-related changes in TCR beta repertoire diversity using deep sequencing normalized with unique cDNA molecular identifiers. The donors were divided into four age groups: young (average around 17 years), middle-aged (about 41), aged (about 61) and long-lived (82). Donors of different ages were randomly distributed across sequencing lanes to avoid experimental bias. The study analyzed two additional independent replicas of 1 million unique cDNA reads from the same blood draw for two donors, one aged 18 to 30 and one aged 80 or older. What the research found in general, with its limitations: Estimates of total diversity from one million sequenced T cells were regarded as lower bounds and underestimates. Conclusive comparison of naive and antigen-experienced compartments was prevented by the profiling of bulk unsorted PBMCs. As age increased, observed TCR beta diversity per million T cells dropped in a roughly linear way, and a significant reduction was already evident by age around 41. The CMV infection status of donors was not known, potentially confounding age-related changes in expanded clonotypes. There was a strong correlation between observed TCR beta diversity and the percentage of naive T cells measured by flow cytometry. Compared with the aged group, the long-lived group had more naive CD4+ T cells, fewer expanded clones and increased TCR diversity, suggesting age selection.

The library was built by means of 5' RACE. TCRdb names Illumina HiSeq 2500 as the instrument used. A second PCR of about 6 to 11 cycles was performed with a sample-barcoded 5' primer and a J-beta primer mix. A template-switch 5' adaptor carrying 12 random nucleotides introduced a unique molecular identifier onto each TCR beta cDNA molecule. At least 2.5 million CDR3-containing paired-end reads were obtained from each sample. First-strand cDNA synthesis was performed from all RNA using the Mint cDNA synthesis kit, with priming by a TRBC-specific oligonucleotide. After uracil-DNA glycosylase treatment, a first 18-cycle PCR used universal primers M1SS and BC2_uni_R on all cDNA. The paper's data handling went like this. For normalization, 1 million high-quality reads were randomly selected from each sample, with every read carrying a distinct molecular identifier. Instead of being binned into consensus sequences, reads that shared molecular identifiers were thrown out. MiTCR, set to a Q25 quality threshold and the strictest error-elimination algorithm, was used for CDR3 identification, clonotype clustering and error correction. A nonparametric unseen species model with Euler transformation was used to estimate a lower bound on total TCR beta diversity. The public sequencing data were trimmed at Q25 with fastp and processed into clonotypes with MiXCR by TCRdb, which kept only in-frame beta chains. Each record represents a unique CDR3 protein, reported with the most common genes and DNA among its rows. The V and J calls reflect TCRdb's pipeline rather than the authors' work. A total of 1.5 million to 2 million distinct CDR3 sequences appear in this sample, about 31% of them only once. Jointly, the top ten make up about 11% of the sample.

With regard to this clonotype: This receptor's antigen is unknown. No base quality values were provided; no much bigger clone lies one nucleotide off.

The donors were some 36 Caucasian individuals from Russia, aged roughly 6 to 90 years, who were systemically healthy. Each donor gave about 9.7 milliliters of peripheral blood, drawn into EDTA-treated Vacutainer tubes. Ficoll-Paque density-gradient centrifugation was used to isolate PBMCs, with at least 7 million per sample. Total RNA was extracted from PBMCs with Trizol reagent, with at least 6 micrograms obtained per sample. Naive CD45RAhigh/CD27high T cell percentages were measured by flow cytometry on a PBMC aliquot from every donor. Trimming costs V 3 bases and J 3 bases, and their ends lie 15 bases apart. According to the germline V gene (reference sequence), CDR1 reads DFQATT and CDR2 reads SNEGSKA. The CDR3 holds 14 amino acids from the cysteine to the phenylalanine. Only the CDR3 region is kept as DNA, spanning 42 bases read in frame from base 1.

Sequenced: blood. This sequence originates from a woman in her twenties or thirties in good health. The V and J segments used are TRBV20-1 and TRBJ2-7, with TRBD1 as a weak D call on 6 bases. In nucleotides, the sequence is TGCAGTGCTAGTCCTACGGAGACAGGCTACGAGCAGTACTTC. The encoded protein is CSASPTETGYEQYF.